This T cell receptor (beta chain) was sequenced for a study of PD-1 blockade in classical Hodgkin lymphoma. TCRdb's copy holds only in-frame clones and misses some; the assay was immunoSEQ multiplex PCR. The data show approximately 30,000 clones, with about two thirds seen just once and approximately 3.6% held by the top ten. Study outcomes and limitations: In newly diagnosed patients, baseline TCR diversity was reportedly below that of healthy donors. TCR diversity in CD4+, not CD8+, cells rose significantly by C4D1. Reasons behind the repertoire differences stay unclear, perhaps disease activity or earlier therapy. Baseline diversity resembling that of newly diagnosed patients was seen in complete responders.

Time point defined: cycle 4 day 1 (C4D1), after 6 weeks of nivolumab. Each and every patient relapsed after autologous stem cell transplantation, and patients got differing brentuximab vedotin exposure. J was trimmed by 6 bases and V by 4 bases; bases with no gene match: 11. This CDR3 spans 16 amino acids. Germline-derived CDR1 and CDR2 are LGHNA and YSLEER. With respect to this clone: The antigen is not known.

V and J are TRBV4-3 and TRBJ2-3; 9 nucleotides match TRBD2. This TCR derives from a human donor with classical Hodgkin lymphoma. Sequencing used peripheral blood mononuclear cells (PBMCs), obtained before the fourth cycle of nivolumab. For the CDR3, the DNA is TGCGCCAGCAGCCCCTCCGGACTAGCGAAACAGGATACGCAGTATTTT. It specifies CASSPSGLAKQDTQYF.